These 21 T cell receptor beta chains originate from one sample sequenced in a study of blood T cells in healthy people across ages. A second PCR, run for about 7 to 11 cycles, used a sample-barcoded 5' primer plus a J-beta primer mix. MiXCR, run by TCRdb on the 5' RACE reads, gives a single entry per CDR3 protein. The sample carries around 900,000 distinct CDR3 sequences, about 51% recorded once. Sequenced: blood. These receptors were obtained from a woman between 55 and 75 years old in good health.

The chain is built from TRBV11-2 and TRBJ2-1; 8 nucleotides match TRBD2. J lost 6 bases, V lost 1 base, and 8 bases had no gene match. Germline CDR1 and CDR2: SGHAT and FQNNGV. The CDR3 runs to 16 residues. The CDR3 DNA sequence: TGTGCCAGCAGCTTAGGTATTCGGGCGGGAGGCAATGAGCAGTTCTTC. Encoded protein: CASSLGIRAGGNEQFF. The full variable domain, in which reference TRBV11-2 and TRBJ2-1 provide the parts outside the CDR3, is EAGVAQSPRYKIIEKRQSVAFWCNPISGHATLYWYQQILGQGPKLLIQFQNNGVVDDSQLPKDRFSAERLKGVDSTLKIQPAKLEDSAVYLCASSLGIRAGGNEQFFGPGTRLTVL.

The chain carries TRBV7-2 and TRBJ2-3; D ambiguous. Germline CDR1 is SGHTA and CDR2 is FQGNSA. Trimming shortened V by 5 bases and J by 6 bases, and 9 bases separated the two germline ends. The CDR3 length is 12 residues. The CDR3 reads CASSPLIDTQYF. The CDR3 nucleotides are TGTGCCAGCAGCCCCCTTATTGATACGCAGTATTTT.

This rearrangement joins TRBV24-1 to TRBJ2-1; TRBD2 might be the D (5 bases). This CDR3 has 9 amino acids. V was pared by 9 bases and J by 9 bases, with 5 bases between. Germline CDR1 reads KGHDR; CDR2 reads SFDVKD. The chain's CDR3 is CATRGEQFF. CDR3 nucleotide sequence: TGTGCCACCCGGGGTGAGCAGTTCTTC.

This clonotype was counted only a few times. This chain joins TRBV5-1 and TRBJ2-1; D could derive from TRBD1 or TRBD2 (5 bases each). The germline V gene encodes CDR1 SGHRS and CDR2 YFSETQ. The length of the CDR3 is 14 residues. V dropped 8 bases and J dropped 6 bases, with 18 bases sitting between them. The CDR3 DNA follows: TGCGCCAGTTCACGGGACCAGAGCATCAATGAGCAGTTCTTC. It translates to CASSRDQSINEQFF.

The CDR3 coding sequence is TGCAGTGCTAGAGATGGGGGGTCCCACGAGCAGTACTTC. It codes for CSARDGGSHEQYF. The gene calls are TRBV20-1 and TRBJ2-7, with TRBD2 as a possible D gene (6 bases). The CDR3 is 13 residues long. The germline V gene has CDR1 DFQATT and CDR2 SNEGSKA (reference sequence). V was cut by 0 bases and J by 5 bases, with 11 bases left in between.

V and J are TRBV24-1 and TRBJ2-4; D is uncertain. The V gene lost 3 bases and the J gene lost 6 bases, with 5 bases spanning the gap. The CDR3 extends over 12 amino acids. The V gene's germline CDR1 is KGHDR and CDR2 SFDVKD. The CDR3 protein is CATSDPLNIQYF. The CDR3, as DNA: TGTGCCACCAGTGATCCTCTAAACATTCAGTACTTC.

The chain recombines TRBV20-1 with TRBJ2-7; 8 nucleotides line up with TRBD1. The CDR3 is 15 residues long. The V gene's germline CDR1 is DFQATT and CDR2 SNEGSKA (reference sequence). The V segment lost 4 bases and the J segment 3 bases; nucleotides outside the gene matches: 11. CDR3 sequence reads: CSANHRGETNYEQYF. The CDR3 DNA follows: TGCAGTGCTAACCACAGGGGGGAAACAAACTACGAGCAGTACTTC.

The J gene is TRBJ2-7, the V gene TRBV20-1; D call uncertain. Trimming took 1 base from V and 2 from J, leaving 15 bases between them. The germline V gene has CDR1 DFQATT and CDR2 SNEGSKA (reference sequence). The CDR3 runs 15 residues. DNA of the CDR3: TGCAGTGCTAGAGCCTCCGGGCGGCCGACCTACGAGCAGTACTTC. This encodes CSARASGRPTYEQYF.

This chain connects TRBV11-2 to TRBJ2-4; TRBD1 matches 10 bases. The J call is uncertain, as TRBJ2-7 better fits the DNA end. This CDR3 spans 15 amino acids. CDR1 and CDR2 (germline): SGHAT, FQNNGV. CDR3 residues: CASRTHGTGVGEQYF. CDR3 coding DNA: TGTGCCAGCAGGACCCATGGGACAGGGGTCGGCGAGCAGTACTTC.

The chain has TRBV11-1 and TRBJ1-2; weak D call: TRBD1 (5 bases). The CDR3 length is 12 residues. CDR1 and CDR2 from the germline V gene are SGHAT and FQDESV (reference sequence). Trimming stripped 0 bases from V and 12 bases from J, with 11 bases between. CDR3 DNA sequence: TGTGCCAGCAGCTTAGCCGTCGGGGCTCACACCTTC. It yields the protein CASSLAVGAHTF.

This chain links TRBV9 with TRBJ2-1; 7 nucleotides match TRBD2. J gave up 2 bases and V 0 bases, and 5 bases lay outside the gene matches. In germline, CDR1 is SGDLS, CDR2 YYNGEE. The CDR3 contains 16 residues. CDR3 coding DNA: TGTGCCAGCAGCGTAGGGACGGGGGGAACCTACAATGAGCAGTTCTTC. As protein: CASSVGTGGTYNEQFF.

The V and J genes are TRBV2 and TRBJ1-1, with D uncertain. Trimming shortened V by 8 bases and J by 4 bases, and 8 bases separated the two germline ends. Looked up from germline, CDR1 is SNHLY and CDR2 is FYNNEI. This CDR3 is built from 11 residues. In DNA, the CDR3 is TGTGCCAGCTACCTGGCCACTGAAGCTTTCTTT. This sequence encodes CASYLATEAFF.

This clonotype was counted a few times. V is TRBV20-1 and J is TRBJ2-5; no definite D call. The CDR3 runs 12 residues. Germline V lookup: CDR1 DFQATT, CDR2 SNEGSKA (reference sequence). The germline V and J ends were trimmed by 6 bases and 5 bases, with 13 bases remaining between them. CDR3: CSASGPVETQYF. CDR3 coding DNA: TGCAGTGCCAGTGGTCCGGTGGAGACCCAGTACTTC.

This chain links TRBV2 with TRBJ2-7; perhaps TRBD2 as D (6 bases). There are 14 residues in the CDR3. V lost 7 bases, J lost 2 bases, and 15 bases lay in between. CDR1 and CDR2 from the germline V gene are SNHLY and FYNNEI. CDR3 protein: CASTGTDFAYEQYF. The CDR3 nucleotides are TGTGCCAGCACCGGGACTGATTTTGCCTACGAGCAGTACTTC. Based on the CDR3 plus reference TRBV2 and TRBJ2-7, the full variable domain is EPEVTQTPSHQVTQMGQEVILRCVPISNHLYFYWYRQILGQKVEFLVSFYNNEISEKSEIFDDQFSVERPDGSNFTLKIRSTKLEDSAMYFCASTGTDFAYEQYFGPGTRLTVT.

In its sample, this clonotype was seen a few times. The V and J genes are TRBV6-6 and TRBJ1-6, with D tentatively TRBD1 (5 bases). The CDR3 is 13 amino acids. V dropped 0 bases and J dropped 11 bases, with 8 bases sitting between them. Germline V CDR1 and CDR2: MNHNY, SVGAGI (reference sequence). CDR3 DNA: TGTGCCAGCAGTTACTCGACAGATCCACCCCTCCACTTT. Its protein product is CASSYSTDPPLHF.

The chain has TRBV11-2 and TRBJ2-7; TRBD2 might be the D (5 bases). Near its end, the DNA agrees better with TRBJ2-5, so the J call may be wrong. The CDR3 is 16 amino acids. CDR1 is SGHAT and CDR2 is FQNNGV in the germline V gene. This CDR3 is CASSLPRGSFAETQYF. CDR3 in DNA: TGTGCCAGCAGCTTACCCCGCGGGTCCTTTGCAGAGACCCAGTACTTC.

This rearrangement joins TRBV14 to TRBJ2-4; 7 bases fit TRBD1. The CDR3 sequence is 11 residues long. Looked up from germline, CDR1 is SGHDN and CDR2 is FVKESK. V shed 4 bases and J 9 bases; nucleotides not matched to a gene: 0. CDR3 loop: CASSPGGIQYF. The CDR3 DNA sequence: TGTGCCAGCAGCCCAGGGGGCATTCAGTACTTC.

The count of this clonotype is one. V is TRBV27 and J is TRBJ2-5; unclear D gene. The length of the CDR3 is 13 residues. Germline V gives CDR1 MNHEY, CDR2 SMNVEV (reference sequence). V lost 4 bases to trimming and J lost 2 bases, with 8 bases between them. Here the CDR3 reads CASSSELQETQYF. The CDR3 nucleotides read TGTGCCAGCAGTTCGGAACTACAAGAGACCCAGTACTTC.

The table lists this clonotype with a few counts. The chain is built from TRBV29-1 and TRBJ2-7; TRBD1 matches at 8 bases. J gave up 2 bases and V 6 bases, and 6 bases lay outside the gene matches. This CDR3 has 13 residues. Germline V CDR1 and CDR2: SQVTM, ANQGSEA. CDR3 coding DNA: TGCAGCGTGGCGGGACAGGCCCCCTACGAGCAGTACTTC. It yields the protein CSVAGQAPYEQYF.

The chain recombines TRBV7-2 with TRBJ1-2; weak D call: TRBD1 (5 bases). Germline V gives CDR1 SGHTA, CDR2 FQGNSA. The ends were cut back, 5 bases at V and 10 bases at J, with 26 bases in the middle. CDR3 length: 16 amino acids. Here the CDR3 reads CASSQHILFQPGDYTF. CDR3 DNA sequence: TGTGCCAGCAGCCAACATATACTATTCCAACCGGGGGACTACACCTTC.

The chain links TRBV12-3 or TRBV12-4 to TRBJ2-7, with no clear D. The CDR3 runs 13 residues. Trimming left V 3 bases short and J 10 bases short, with 16 bases between. CDR3 sequence: CASSFSSGRIQYF. Written as DNA, the CDR3 is TGTGCCAGCAGTTTCTCAAGTGGCCGGATTCAGTACTTC.